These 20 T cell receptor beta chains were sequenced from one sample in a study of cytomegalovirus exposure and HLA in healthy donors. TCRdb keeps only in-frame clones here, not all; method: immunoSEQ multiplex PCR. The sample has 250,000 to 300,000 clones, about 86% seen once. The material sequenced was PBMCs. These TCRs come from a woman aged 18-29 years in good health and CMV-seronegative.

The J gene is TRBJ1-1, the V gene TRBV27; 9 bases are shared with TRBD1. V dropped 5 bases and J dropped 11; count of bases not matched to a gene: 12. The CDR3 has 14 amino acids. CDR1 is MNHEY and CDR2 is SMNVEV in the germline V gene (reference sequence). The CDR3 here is CASSAAGDRDGAFF. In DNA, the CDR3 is TGTGCCAGCAGTGCAGCCGGGGACAGGGACGGCGCTTTCTTT.

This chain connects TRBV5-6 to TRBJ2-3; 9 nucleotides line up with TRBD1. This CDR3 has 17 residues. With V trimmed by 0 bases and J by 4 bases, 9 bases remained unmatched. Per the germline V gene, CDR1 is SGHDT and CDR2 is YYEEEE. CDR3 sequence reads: CASSLDFEGQGADTQYF. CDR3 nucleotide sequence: TGTGCCAGCAGCTTGGATTTTGAGGGACAGGGAGCAGATACGCAGTATTTT. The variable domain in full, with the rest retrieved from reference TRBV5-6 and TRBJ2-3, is DAGVTQSPTHLIKTRGQQVTLRCSPKSGHDTVSWYQQALGQGPQFIFQYYEEEERQRGNFPDRFSGHQFPNYSSELNVNALLLGDSALYLCASSLDFEGQGADTQYFGPGTRLTVL.

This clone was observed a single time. CDR3 nucleotides: TGTGCCAGCAGTTACTCAGGGGGCTGGGGAGATACGCAGTATTTT. Translating it yields CASSYSGGWGDTQYF. J is TRBJ2-3 and V is TRBV6-5; 7 bases match TRBD1. CDR1 and CDR2 from the germline V gene are MNHEY and SVGAGI. The CDR3 loop spans 15 amino acids. Unmatched junction bases numbered 5, after V lost 0 bases and J lost 5 bases.

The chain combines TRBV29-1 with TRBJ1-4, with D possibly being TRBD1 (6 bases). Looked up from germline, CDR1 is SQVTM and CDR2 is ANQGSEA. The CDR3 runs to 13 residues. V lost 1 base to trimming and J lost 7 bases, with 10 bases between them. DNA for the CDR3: TGCAGCGTTGAAGGGGGGCGTGGTGAAAAACTGTTTTTT. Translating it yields CSVEGGRGEKLFF.

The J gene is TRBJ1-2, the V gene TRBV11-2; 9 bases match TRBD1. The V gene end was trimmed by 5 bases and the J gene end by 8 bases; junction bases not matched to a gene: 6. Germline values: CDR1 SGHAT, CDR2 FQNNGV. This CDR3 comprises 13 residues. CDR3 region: CASSITGGEGYTF. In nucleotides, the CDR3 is TGTGCCAGCAGCATAACAGGGGGCGAGGGCTACACCTTC.

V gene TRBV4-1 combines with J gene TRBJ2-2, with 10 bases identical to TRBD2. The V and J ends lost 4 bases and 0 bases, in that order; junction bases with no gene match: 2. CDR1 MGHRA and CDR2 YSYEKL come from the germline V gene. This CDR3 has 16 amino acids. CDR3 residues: CASSRLAGSNTGELFF. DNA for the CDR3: TGCGCCAGCAGCCGACTAGCGGGCTCGAACACCGGGGAGCTGTTTTTT.

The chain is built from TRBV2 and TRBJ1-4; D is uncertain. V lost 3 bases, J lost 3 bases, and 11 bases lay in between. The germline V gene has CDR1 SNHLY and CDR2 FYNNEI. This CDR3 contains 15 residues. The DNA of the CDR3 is TGTGCCAGCAGTGAGGCCCGAGGGTCTAATGAAAAACTGTTTTTT. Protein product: CASSEARGSNEKLFF.

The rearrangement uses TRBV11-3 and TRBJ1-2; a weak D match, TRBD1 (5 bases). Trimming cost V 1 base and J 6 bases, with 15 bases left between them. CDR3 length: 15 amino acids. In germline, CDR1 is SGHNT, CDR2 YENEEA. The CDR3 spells CASSLVAGRANGYTF. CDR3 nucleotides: TGTGCCAGCAGCTTAGTTGCCGGCAGGGCGAATGGCTACACCTTC.

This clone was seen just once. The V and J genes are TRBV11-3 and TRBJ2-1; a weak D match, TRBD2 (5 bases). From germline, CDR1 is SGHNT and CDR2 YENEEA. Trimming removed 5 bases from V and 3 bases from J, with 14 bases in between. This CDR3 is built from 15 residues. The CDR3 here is CASSADSGLYNEQFF. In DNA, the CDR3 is TGTGCCAGCAGCGCGGACTCTGGTCTCTACAATGAGCAGTTCTTC.

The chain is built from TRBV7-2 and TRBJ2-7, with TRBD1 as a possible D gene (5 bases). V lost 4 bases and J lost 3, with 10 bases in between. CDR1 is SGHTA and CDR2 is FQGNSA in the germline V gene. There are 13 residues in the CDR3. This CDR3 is CASSSPGIYEQYF. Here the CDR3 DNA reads TGTGCCAGCAGCTCCCCAGGGATCTACGAGCAGTACTTC.

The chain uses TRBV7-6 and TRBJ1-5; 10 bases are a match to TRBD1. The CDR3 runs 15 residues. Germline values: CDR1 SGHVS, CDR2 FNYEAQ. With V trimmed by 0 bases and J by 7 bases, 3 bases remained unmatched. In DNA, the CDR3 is TGTGCCAGCAGCTTAGCGGGACAGGGGAACCAGCCCCAGCATTTT. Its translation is CASSLAGQGNQPQHF.

This chain's CDR3 is CASSSRTGHDPLYEQYF. CDR3 coding DNA: TGTGCCAGCAGCTCCCGCACCGGACATGACCCCCTCTACGAGCAGTACTTC. The rearrangement links TRBV5-6 to TRBJ2-7, with D maybe TRBD1 (5 bases). The CDR3 extends over 17 amino acids. CDR1 is SGHDT and CDR2 is YYEEEE in the germline V gene. The V gene lost 3 bases and the J gene lost 3 bases, with 22 bases spanning the gap.

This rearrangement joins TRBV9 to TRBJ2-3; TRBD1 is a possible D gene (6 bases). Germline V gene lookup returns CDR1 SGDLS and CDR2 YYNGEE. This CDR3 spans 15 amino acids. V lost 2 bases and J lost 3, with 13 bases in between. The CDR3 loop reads CASSVRAGETDTQYF. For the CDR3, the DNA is TGTGCCAGCAGCGTGAGGGCAGGGGAAACAGATACGCAGTATTTT.

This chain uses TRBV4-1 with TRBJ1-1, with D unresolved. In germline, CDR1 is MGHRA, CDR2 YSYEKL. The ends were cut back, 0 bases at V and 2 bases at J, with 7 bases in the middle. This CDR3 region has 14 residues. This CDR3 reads CASSQEFLNTEAFF. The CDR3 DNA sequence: TGCGCCAGCAGCCAAGAATTCCTTAACACTGAAGCTTTCTTT.

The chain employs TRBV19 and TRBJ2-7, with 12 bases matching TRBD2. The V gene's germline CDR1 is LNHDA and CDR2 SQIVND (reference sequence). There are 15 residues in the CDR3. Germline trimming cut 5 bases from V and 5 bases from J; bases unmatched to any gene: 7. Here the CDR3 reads CASSLAGGWMDEQYF. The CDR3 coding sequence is TGTGCCAGTAGTCTAGCGGGAGGGTGGATGGACGAGCAGTACTTC. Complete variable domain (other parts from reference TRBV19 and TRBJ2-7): DGGITQSPKYLFRKEGQNVTLSCEQNLNHDAMYWYRQDPGQGLRLIYYSQIVNDFQKGDIAEGYSVSREKKESFPLTVTSAQKNPTAFYLCASSLAGGWMDEQYFGPGTRLTVT.

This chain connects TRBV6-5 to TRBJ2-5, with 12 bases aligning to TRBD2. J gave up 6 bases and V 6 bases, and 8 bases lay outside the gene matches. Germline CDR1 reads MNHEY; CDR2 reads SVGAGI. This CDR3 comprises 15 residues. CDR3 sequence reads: CASSTSGRTVKTQYF. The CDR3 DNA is TGTGCCAGCAGCACTAGCGGGAGGACCGTAAAGACCCAGTACTTC.

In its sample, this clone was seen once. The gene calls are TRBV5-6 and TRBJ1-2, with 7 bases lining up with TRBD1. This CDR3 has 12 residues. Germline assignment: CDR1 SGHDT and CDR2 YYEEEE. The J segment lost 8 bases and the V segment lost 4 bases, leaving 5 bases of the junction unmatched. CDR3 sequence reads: CASSVRGHGYTF. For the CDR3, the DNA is TGTGCCAGCAGCGTAAGGGGGCACGGCTACACCTTC.

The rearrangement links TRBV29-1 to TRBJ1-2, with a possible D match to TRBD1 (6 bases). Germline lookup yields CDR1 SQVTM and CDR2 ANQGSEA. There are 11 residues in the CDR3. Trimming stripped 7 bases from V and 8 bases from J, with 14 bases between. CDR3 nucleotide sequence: TGCAGCGCGGGGGGCGACGGGGGCTACACCTTC. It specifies CSAGGDGGYTF. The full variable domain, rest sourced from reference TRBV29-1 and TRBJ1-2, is SAVISQKPSRDICQRGTSLTIQCQVDSQVTMMFWYRQQPGQSLTLIATANQGSEATYESGFVIDKFPISRPNLTFSTLTVSNMSPEDSSIYLCSAGGDGGYTFGSGTRLTVV.

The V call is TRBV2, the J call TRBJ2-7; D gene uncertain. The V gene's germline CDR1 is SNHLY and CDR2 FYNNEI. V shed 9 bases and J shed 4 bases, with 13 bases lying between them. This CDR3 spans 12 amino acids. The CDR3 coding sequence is TGTGCCAGTAGAGATCCACGTTACGAGCAGTACTTC. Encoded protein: CASRDPRYEQYF.

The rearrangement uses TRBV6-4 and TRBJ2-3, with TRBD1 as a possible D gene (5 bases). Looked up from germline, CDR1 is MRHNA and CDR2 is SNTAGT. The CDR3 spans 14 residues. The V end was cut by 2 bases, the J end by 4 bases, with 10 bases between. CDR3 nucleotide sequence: TGTGCCAGCAGTGACGCCCAGGGTGCAGATACGCAGTATTTT. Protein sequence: CASSDAQGADTQYF.